These T cell receptor beta chains were read from a single sample in a study of Ad26.COV2.S vaccination and SARS-CoV-2 variants. Sequencing used immunoSEQ multiplex PCR; TCRdb keeps in-frame clones, though not all of them. The repertoire holds 500,000 or so clones, with roughly nine tenths as singletons. Material: peripheral blood, obtained in a trial of Ad26.COV2.S vaccine versus placebo. These receptors were obtained from a person between 18 and 59 years old who received the Ad26.COV2.S COVID-19 vaccine or a placebo. CDR3s include the opening cysteine and the closing phenylalanine or tryptophan. The order of the fields is clone size, V gene, J gene, D gene, CDR3 DNA, CDR3 protein. D genes are given only for firm matches. Clone size is not always given. Where it is, it says once, few, many or a class for expanded clones.

clone_size: -
v_call: TRBV6-5
j_call: TRBJ2-5
d_call: -
cdr3_nt: TGTGCCAGCAGGAGCGGGACAGTACCGGCCCAGTACTTC
cdr3_aa: CASRSGTVPAQYF

clone_size: few
v_call: TRBV5-1
j_call: TRBJ2-3
d_call: -
cdr3_nt: TGCGCCAGCCAGGTGACAGGTAGCACAGATACGCAGTATTTT
cdr3_aa: CASQVTGSTDTQYF

clone_size: -
v_call: TRBV10-2
j_call: TRBJ2-1
d_call: TRBD2
cdr3_nt: TGCGCCAGCAGTCAGCGGGGGGGTGGATACAATGAGCAGTTCTTC
cdr3_aa: CASSQRGGGYNEQFF

clone_size: -
v_call: TRBV5-3
j_call: TRBJ1-2
d_call: -
cdr3_nt: TGTGCCAGAAGCTTCCAACATGGCTACACCTTC
cdr3_aa: CARSFQHGYTF

clone_size: -
v_call: TRBV5-1
j_call: TRBJ2-4
d_call: -
cdr3_nt: TGCGCCAGCAGCCCGAGGTTAGACGGCAAAAACATTCAGTACTTC
cdr3_aa: CASSPRLDGKNIQYF

clone_size: few
v_call: TRBV7-2
j_call: TRBJ2-7
d_call: -
cdr3_nt: TGTGCCAGCAGCTTAGCGCCCCCCGGGGCAGGGGATTGGGAGCAGTACTTC
cdr3_aa: CASSLAPPGAGDWEQYF

clone_size: -
v_call: TRBV5-5
j_call: TRBJ1-4
d_call: TRBD1
cdr3_nt: TGTGCCAGCAGCGAGACAGGGGCTGAAAAACTGTTTTTT
cdr3_aa: CASSETGAEKLFF

clone_size: -
v_call: TRBV11-3
j_call: TRBJ2-5
d_call: -
cdr3_nt: TGTGCCAGCAGCCCCCCTGTGACCCGGGGAGAGACCCAGTACTTC
cdr3_aa: CASSPPVTRGETQYF

clone_size: -
v_call: TRBV5-1
j_call: TRBJ2-1
d_call: TRBD2
cdr3_nt: TGCGCCAGCAGCTTGTCGGCGGGAGGGTTGTCCTACAATGAGCAGTTCTTC
cdr3_aa: CASSLSAGGLSYNEQFF

clone_size: -
v_call: TRBV9
j_call: TRBJ1-2
d_call: -
cdr3_nt: TGTGCCAGCAGCGTCTATCAGGGGAAAAACTATGGCTACACCTTC
cdr3_aa: CASSVYQGKNYGYTF

clone_size: -
v_call: TRBV12-3/TRBV12-4
j_call: TRBJ1-5
d_call: -
cdr3_nt: TGTGCCAGCAGTTCGTTCGGAGGACAGCCCCAGCATTTT
cdr3_aa: CASSSFGGQPQHF

clone_size: -
v_call: TRBV5-5
j_call: TRBJ2-3
d_call: TRBD2
cdr3_nt: TGTGCCAGCAGCCGCCGACTAGCTGAGGGTACGCAGTATTTT
cdr3_aa: CASSRRLAEGTQYF

clone_size: -
v_call: TRBV7-9
j_call: TRBJ1-4
d_call: -
cdr3_nt: TGTGCCAGCAGCTTAAACAGGGCCGGTGATGAAAAACTGTTTTTT
cdr3_aa: CASSLNRAGDEKLFF

clone_size: -
v_call: TRBV5-1
j_call: TRBJ2-2
d_call: -
cdr3_nt: TGCGCCAGCAGCTTGGCCTACAGTCCGAACACCGGGGAGCTGTTTTTT
cdr3_aa: CASSLAYSPNTGELFF

clone_size: -
v_call: TRBV4-2
j_call: TRBJ2-3
d_call: TRBD2
cdr3_nt: TGTGCCAGCAAACACACGGGGGGGAGCACAGATACGCAGTATTTT
cdr3_aa: CASKHTGGSTDTQYF

clone_size: -
v_call: TRBV15
j_call: TRBJ1-1
d_call: -
cdr3_nt: TGTGCCACCAGCTCCATCGACGGGCGAGGTTACACTGAAGCTTTCTTT
cdr3_aa: CATSSIDGRGYTEAFF

clone_size: -
v_call: TRBV5-1
j_call: TRBJ1-1
d_call: -
cdr3_nt: TGCGCCAGCAGCTTGGCAGAGAACACTGAAGCTTTCTTT
cdr3_aa: CASSLAENTEAFF

clone_size: -
v_call: TRBV18
j_call: TRBJ2-3
d_call: -
cdr3_nt: TGTGCCAGCGGGCTGGCCTCCCCCCCAGATACGCAGTATTTT
cdr3_aa: CASGLASPPDTQYF

clone_size: few
v_call: TRBV4-3
j_call: TRBJ1-2
d_call: -
cdr3_nt: TGCGCCAGCAGCCAAGCTAACTATGGCTACACCTTC
cdr3_aa: CASSQANYGYTF

clone_size: -
v_call: TRBV6-5
j_call: TRBJ2-7
d_call: -
cdr3_nt: TGTGCCAGCAGAGCCCTACATGACGAGCAGTACTTC
cdr3_aa: CASRALHDEQYF

clone_size: -
v_call: TRBV6-1
j_call: TRBJ1-1
d_call: TRBD1
cdr3_nt: TGTGCCAGCAGTGAACACAGGGGGACTGAAGCTTTCTTT
cdr3_aa: CASSEHRGTEAFF

clone_size: -
v_call: TRBV9
j_call: TRBJ1-2
d_call: -
cdr3_nt: TGTGCCAGCAGCGTAGGGCCAGGGCCCATCTATGGCTACACCTTC
cdr3_aa: CASSVGPGPIYGYTF

clone_size: once
v_call: TRBV10-3
j_call: TRBJ1-1
d_call: -
cdr3_nt: TGTGCCATCAGTGAGAGTCGCATCGGGGTAGGCGCTGAAGCTTTCTTT
cdr3_aa: CAISESRIGVGAEAFF

clone_size: -
v_call: TRBV20-1
j_call: TRBJ1-2
d_call: -
cdr3_nt: TGCAGTGCTAGTACCCGGCAGGGGTGGGGCTACACCTTC
cdr3_aa: CSASTRQGWGYTF